The 18 T cell receptor beta chains given below trace back to one sample, sequenced in a study of monozygotic twins with inflammatory bowel disease. TCRdb re-called the 5' RACE reads and gives one entry per CDR3 protein, without DNA. This repertoire includes about 300,000 distinct CDR3 sequences. Sequencing input: blood. These receptors all come from a human donor with ulcerative colitis or Crohn's disease, or a healthy co-twin of an affected twin (not recorded which).

The rearrangement joins TRBV27 to TRBJ1-1; TCRdb's assignment of TRBD1 cannot be checked, as there is no DNA. This CDR3 is built from 14 residues. Germline CDR1 MNHEY, CDR2 SMNVEV (reference sequence). The CDR3 is CASTPVRSNTEAFF.

The J gene is TRBJ2-7, the V gene TRBV10-2; the TRBD1 assignment by TCRdb is unverifiable without DNA. Germline V gene sequence: CDR1 WSHSY, CDR2 SAAADI. This CDR3 spans 14 amino acids. CDR3 region: CASSERQTIYEQYF.

The chain carries TRBV30 and TRBJ1-3. Germline CDR1 reads GTSNPN; CDR2 reads SVGIG (reference sequence). The CDR3 has 13 residues. The CDR3 is CAWNHRRGNTIYF.

The rearrangement links TRBV20-1 to TRBJ2-2; TCRdb lists TRBD2, though no DNA is available to test this call. Per germline, CDR1 DFQATT and CDR2 SNEGSKA (reference sequence). CDR3 size: 16 residues. The CDR3 protein is CSARVVQRGNTGELFF.

The chain couples TRBV6-2 or TRBV6-3 to TRBJ2-3; as DNA is missing, the TRBD1 call by TCRdb cannot be tested. CDR3 length equals 13 residues. CDR1 and CDR2 (germline): MNHEY, SVGEGT. The CDR3 loop is CASSYLQGDTQYF.

The V gene is TRBV12-3 or TRBV12-4, the J gene TRBJ2-3. CDR3 length: 15 residues. The CDR3 here is CASSLVGVQTDTQYF.

The chain is built from TRBV4-2 and TRBJ2-1; the D call from TCRdb, TRBD2, cannot be confirmed without DNA. This CDR3 has 16 amino acids. Germline loops: CDR1 LGHNA, CDR2 YNFKEQ. The CDR3 is CASSQETSGRRAEQFF.

The genes are TRBV27 and TRBJ1-6; TCRdb selects TRBD1, and the lack of DNA leaves this call unchecked. This CDR3 region has 15 residues. Looked up from germline, CDR1 is MNHEY and CDR2 is SMNVEV (reference sequence). The CDR3 reads CASSLSVGHNSPLHF.

V usage is TRBV7-8 and J usage is TRBJ2-7; TCRdb lists TRBD1, though no DNA is available to test this call. CDR1 is SGHVS and CDR2 is FQNEAQ in the germline V gene. The CDR3 is 14 residues long. The CDR3 is CASSFSQGYHEQYF.

The rearrangement joins TRBV5-1 to TRBJ2-1; TCRdb's assignment of TRBD2 cannot be checked, as there is no DNA. Germline V CDR1 and CDR2: SGHRS, YFSETQ. The CDR3 length is 16 residues. The CDR3: CASSSPGREGGGEQFF.

V and J are TRBV29-1 and TRBJ2-3; checking the TCRdb D call of TRBD1 is not possible without DNA. Germline V gives CDR1 SQVTM, CDR2 ANQGSEA. The CDR3 has 17 residues. The CDR3 sequence: CSVFRTGYRTSTDTQYF.

The chain carries TRBV7-9 and TRBJ2-3; with no DNA, the TCRdb D assignment of TRBD1 cannot be verified. The CDR3 is 15 residues long. CDR1 and CDR2 from the germline V gene are SEHNR and FQNEAQ (reference sequence). CDR3 protein: CASSNGQAMADTQYF.

This chain links TRBV7-2 with TRBJ2-3; TCRdb names TRBD2, which stays unverified in the absence of DNA. In germline, CDR1 is SGHTA, CDR2 FQGNSA. CDR3 length: 14 amino acids. The CDR3 sequence: CASSLMREADTQYF.

The CDR3: CASTQGRGRGMSYNSPLHF. This sequence joins TRBV27 and TRBJ1-6; TCRdb selects TRBD1, and the lack of DNA leaves this call unchecked. The germline V gene has CDR1 MNHEY and CDR2 SMNVEV (reference sequence). This CDR3 comprises 19 residues.

The chain recombines TRBV19 with TRBJ2-7; no DNA is available, so the TRBD1 call from TCRdb remains unchecked. Per germline, CDR1 LNHDA and CDR2 SQIVND (reference sequence). This CDR3 spans 15 amino acids. The chain's CDR3 is CASSTSGTGSFKQYF. The full variable domain, its missing parts supplied by reference TRBV19 and TRBJ2-7, is DGGITQSPKYLFRKEGQNVTLSCEQNLNHDAMYWYRQDPGQGLRLIYYSQIVNDFQKGDIAEGYSVSREKKESFPLTVTSAQKNPTAFYLCASSTSGTGSFKQYFGPGTRLTVT.

The gene calls are TRBV24-1 and TRBJ2-3; no DNA is available, so the TRBD2 call from TCRdb remains unchecked. This CDR3 is built from 17 residues. Germline V gives CDR1 KGHDR, CDR2 SFDVKD. Here the CDR3 reads CATSVGPHGLGTDTQYF.

The genes are TRBV7-8 and TRBJ2-5; without DNA, the TCRdb call of TRBD1 cannot be checked. The CDR3 runs 14 residues. From germline, CDR1 is SGHVS and CDR2 FQNEAQ. The CDR3 region is CASSSSGIHETQYF.

This CDR3 reads CASTAVRRNPIYNEQFF. The chain recombines TRBV6-2 or TRBV6-3 with TRBJ2-1. Germline V CDR1 and CDR2: MNHEY, SVGEGT. The CDR3 has 17 amino acids.